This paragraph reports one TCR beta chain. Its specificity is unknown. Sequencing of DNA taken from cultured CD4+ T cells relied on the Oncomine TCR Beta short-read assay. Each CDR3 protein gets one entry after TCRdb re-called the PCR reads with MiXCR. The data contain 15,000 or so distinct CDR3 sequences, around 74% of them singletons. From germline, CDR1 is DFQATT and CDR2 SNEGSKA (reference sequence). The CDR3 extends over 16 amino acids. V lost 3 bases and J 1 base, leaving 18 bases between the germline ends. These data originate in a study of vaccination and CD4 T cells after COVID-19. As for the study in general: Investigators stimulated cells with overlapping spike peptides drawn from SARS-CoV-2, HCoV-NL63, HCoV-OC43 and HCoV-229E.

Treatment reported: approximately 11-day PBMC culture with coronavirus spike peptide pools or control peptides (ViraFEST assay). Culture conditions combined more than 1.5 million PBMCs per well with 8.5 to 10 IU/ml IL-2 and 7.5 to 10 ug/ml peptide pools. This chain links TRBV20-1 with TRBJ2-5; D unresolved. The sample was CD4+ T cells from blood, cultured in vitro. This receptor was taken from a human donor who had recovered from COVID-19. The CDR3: CSASALWGSTQETQYF. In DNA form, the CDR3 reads TGCAGTGCTAGTGCCCTCTGGGGAAGCACCCAAGAGACCCAGTACTTC.